This TCR beta chain was found in a study of blood T cell repertoires in COVID-19. Study at large: Acute and convalescent COVID-19 samples came from the United States, Italy and Spain.

The CDR3 runs 20 residues. J lost 6 bases, V lost 3 bases, and 23 bases had no gene match. From germline, CDR1 is KGHSH and CDR2 LQKENI. The protocol was immunoSEQ multiplex PCR, while the TCRdb copy is restricted to in-frame clones and leaves out a portion. The sample lists a few hundred thousand clones; 86% were seen once. Sequencing input: peripheral blood. V usage is TRBV18 and J usage is TRBJ1-2; 9 bases map to TRBD1. The receptor was derived from a woman under 40 with active or convalescent COVID-19. The CDR3 is CASSPSRAQSGTGKGDGYTF. The CDR3, as DNA: TGTGCCAGCTCACCGTCCCGTGCTCAGTCCGGGACAGGGAAGGGGGATGGCTACACCTTC.